This T cell receptor beta chain was captured by sequencing in a study of control samples from healthy donors and cancer patients. Repertoires were generated with immunoSEQ multiplex PCR, while TCRdb's copy carries only in-frame clones and drops some. The sample consists of about 130,000 clones, more than 80% of them appearing once. The germline gives CDR1 MNHEY, CDR2 SVGAGI. The CDR3 contains 12 residues. V lost 2 bases, J lost 7 bases, and 8 bases lay in between. The TCR was taken from a man aged 35 to 55 in good health. The chain is built from TRBV6-5 and TRBJ2-5; no reliable D call. Specimen: blood. CDR3 sequence (DNA): TGTGCCAGCAGTTACCCCGGCGGGACCCAGTACTTC. It is translated as CASSYPGGTQYF.